The next 25 T cell receptor beta chains were all read from a single sample in a study of cytomegalovirus exposure and HLA in healthy donors. The PCR contained 60 Vbeta and 13 Jbeta primers. Here immunoSEQ multiplex PCR was the method, and the copy in TCRdb shows in-frame clones only, minus some. The table lists 100,000 to 130,000 clones, 77% of them singletons. Sequencing used PBMCs. Receptors were obtained from a male donor in good health and CMV-seronegative.

This clone came up once. The chain is built from TRBV11-2 and TRBJ2-1, with D possibly matching TRBD2 (7 bases). From germline, CDR1 is SGHAT and CDR2 FQNNGV. The CDR3 totals 15 residues. V was shortened by 5 bases and J by 2 bases, with 13 bases between the two germline ends. CDR3 coding DNA: TGTGCCAGCAGCCTAGGGGGGGGCCCCTACAATGAGCAGTTCTTC. It specifies CASSLGGGPYNEQFF.

The chain couples TRBV6-5 to TRBJ2-4; TRBD2 is a possible D gene (6 bases). This CDR3 region has 15 residues. Trimming shortened V by 5 bases and J by 7 bases, and 18 bases separated the two germline ends. The germline V gene encodes CDR1 MNHEY and CDR2 SVGAGI. The CDR3 DNA is TGTGCCAGCAGTCTGATGACTAGTCCTCTGAACATTCAGTACTTC. Its protein product is CASSLMTSPLNIQYF.

The chain couples TRBV5-6 to TRBJ1-1; D possibly corresponds to TRBD1 (6 bases). Germline V lookup: CDR1 SGHDT, CDR2 YYEEEE. Trimming pared 2 bases from V and 1 base from J, leaving 9 bases between. The CDR3 loop spans 14 amino acids. For the CDR3, the DNA is TGTGCCAGCAGCTTTGGACAGCGGAACACTGAAGCTTTCTTT. As protein: CASSFGQRNTEAFF.

The gene calls are TRBV11-2 and TRBJ2-5; 11 positions match TRBD2. The CDR3 spans 15 residues. The germline CDR1 and CDR2 sequences are SGHAT and FQNNGV. V lost 1 base and J lost 3; bases outside the gene matches: 1. The DNA of the CDR3 is TGTGCCAGCAGCTTAGGGGGACTAGCGGAAGAGACCCAGTACTTC. Translated: CASSLGGLAEETQYF.

The V call is TRBV18, the J call TRBJ2-7; 8 bases are shared with TRBD1. The CDR3 loop spans 15 amino acids. V trimming: 1 base; J trimming: 2 bases; junction bases outside the gene matches: 4. Germline V lookup: CDR1 KGHSH, CDR2 LQKENI. Here the CDR3 DNA reads TGTGCCAGCTCACCACTGACAGGGGATCCCTACGAGCAGTACTTC. Its protein is CASSPLTGDPYEQYF.

The chain links TRBV19 to TRBJ1-2; D possibly corresponds to TRBD1 (6 bases). CDR3 length equals 16 residues. V gave up 5 bases and J gave up 2 bases, with 18 bases separating them. Looked up from germline, CDR1 is LNHDA and CDR2 is SQIVND (reference sequence). CDR3 in DNA: TGTGCCAGTAGTTCAACGTCTGAGGGGGGGAACTATGGCTACACCTTC. Its translation: CASSSTSEGGNYGYTF. The complete variable domain, with remaining parts taken from reference TRBV19 and TRBJ1-2, reads DGGITQSPKYLFRKEGQNVTLSCEQNLNHDAMYWYRQDPGQGLRLIYYSQIVNDFQKGDIAEGYSVSREKKESFPLTVTSAQKNPTAFYLCASSSTSEGGNYGYTFGSGTRLTVV.

This chain connects TRBV7-6 to TRBJ2-7, with D perhaps TRBD1 (6 bases). The length of the CDR3 is 13 residues. Trimming shortened V by 4 bases and J by 1 base, and 8 bases separated the two germline ends. CDR1 is SGHVS, CDR2 FNYEAQ, per germline. The CDR3 sequence is CASSYRGSYEQYF. CDR3 DNA: TGTGCCAGCAGCTATAGGGGGTCCTACGAGCAGTACTTC.

The J gene is TRBJ1-1, the V gene TRBV5-1, with 8 bases matching TRBD1. Germline V gene lookup returns CDR1 SGHRS and CDR2 YFSETQ. This CDR3 region has 15 residues. V lost 0 bases to trimming and J lost 10 bases; unmatched junction nucleotides: 11. The CDR3 here is CASSLVPGGSARAFF. In DNA form, the CDR3 reads TGCGCCAGCAGCTTGGTGCCAGGGGGCTCCGCTCGAGCTTTCTTT.

V usage is TRBV11-2 and J usage is TRBJ2-7; 8 nucleotides agree with TRBD1. The ends lost 3 bases at V and 3 bases at J; junction bases unmatched: 4. Germline V gene data show CDR1 as SGHAT and CDR2 as FQNNGV. This CDR3 has 14 amino acids. CDR3: CASSLAGQGYEQYF. CDR3 coding DNA: TGTGCCAGCAGCTTGGCTGGACAGGGCTACGAGCAGTACTTC.

The genes are TRBV7-8 and TRBJ1-1; 7 nucleotides line up with TRBD1. The ends lost 5 bases at V and 2 bases at J; junction bases unmatched: 8. The CDR3 is 15 residues long. CDR1 is SGHVS and CDR2 is FQNEAQ in the germline V gene. The CDR3 reads CASSAYQGVNTEAFF. The CDR3 nucleotides read TGTGCCAGCAGCGCATATCAGGGGGTTAACACTGAAGCTTTCTTT.

V usage is TRBV28 and J usage is TRBJ2-7; 10 bases agree with TRBD2. The V segment lost 5 bases and the J segment 4 bases; nucleotides outside the gene matches: 8. The CDR3 length is 15 residues. The germline CDR1 and CDR2 sequences are MDHEN and SYDVKM. CDR3 sequence (DNA): TGTGCCAGCAGTGTCCTAGCGGGAGCTGGTTACGAGCAGTACTTC. This gives the protein CASSVLAGAGYEQYF.

The chain joins TRBV5-1 to TRBJ1-1; 10 bases match TRBD1. V lost 4 bases to trimming and J lost 4 bases; unmatched junction nucleotides: 4. This CDR3 spans 14 amino acids. Germline V gene lookup returns CDR1 SGHRS and CDR2 YFSETQ. CDR3 coding DNA: TGCGCCAGCAGCAACCGGGACAGGGGCACTGAAGCTTTCTTT. Translating gives CASSNRDRGTEAFF.

This clone was seen a few times. The V and J genes are TRBV7-9 and TRBJ1-1; no reliable D call. The CDR3 runs 12 residues. Per germline, CDR1 SEHNR and CDR2 FQNEAQ (reference sequence). Between the trimmed V and J ends, which lost 3 bases and 2 bases, there was a span of 4 bases. This CDR3 reads CASSLTNTEAFF. The CDR3 DNA follows: TGTGCCAGCAGCTTGACTAACACTGAAGCTTTCTTT. The whole variable domain, remainder taken from reference TRBV7-9 and TRBJ1-1, is DTGVSQNPRHKITKRGQNVTFRCDPISEHNRLYWYRQTLGQGPEFLTYFQNEAQLEKSRLLSDRFSAERPKGSFSTLEIQRTEQGDSAMYLCASSLTNTEAFFGQGTRLTVV.

The chain carries TRBV6-1 and TRBJ2-7, with D tentatively TRBD1 (6 bases). The CDR3 runs to 14 residues. Germline V gives CDR1 MNHNS, CDR2 SASEGT. The V gene lost 7 bases and the J gene lost 1 base, with 14 bases spanning the gap. The CDR3 sequence is CASTVGAESYEQYF. The CDR3 region has the DNA TGTGCCAGCACCGTGGGGGCGGAGTCCTACGAGCAGTACTTC.

This clone was seen more than once but under ten times. Other DNA sequences in the same sample also yield this CDR3. This chain links TRBV2 with TRBJ1-5; tentative D call: TRBD1 (5 bases). Trimming left V 2 bases short and J 6 bases short, with 11 bases between. CDR3 length equals 14 residues. The germline V gene encodes CDR1 SNHLY and CDR2 FYNNEI. The CDR3, as DNA: TGTGCCAGCAGTGAAAGGCAGGGAGGTCAGCCCCAGCATTTT. Translated: CASSERQGGQPQHF.

The chain combines TRBV28 with TRBJ1-2; D unclear. CDR1 and CDR2 (germline): MDHEN, SYDVKM. The V end lost 3 bases, the J end lost 4 bases, and 9 bases lay between the germline ends. This CDR3 comprises 13 residues. The CDR3 DNA reads TGTGCCAGCAGTTTTAAGAACAGCTATGGCTACACCTTC. It specifies CASSFKNSYGYTF.

The V and J genes are TRBV28 and TRBJ1-2; D is possibly TRBD1 (6 bases). This CDR3 contains 14 residues. In germline, CDR1 is MDHEN, CDR2 SYDVKM. Trimming took off 5 bases at V and 6 bases at J, with 16 bases between the two ends. CDR3 sequence reads: CASSPITGTNGYTF. The CDR3 nucleotides read TGTGCCAGCAGTCCCATAACCGGGACAAATGGCTACACCTTC.

The V gene is TRBV7-6, the J gene TRBJ1-5, with D perhaps TRBD1 (5 bases). CDR3 size: 13 residues. V lost 5 bases to trimming and J lost 4 bases, with 9 bases between them. CDR1 is SGHVS, CDR2 FNYEAQ, per germline. The CDR3 DNA sequence: TGTGCCAGCAGCCTAGACAGAAATCAGCCCCAGCATTTT. Its translation is CASSLDRNQPQHF.

This rearrangement joins TRBV29-1 to TRBJ2-7; D possibly corresponds to TRBD1 (6 bases). The CDR3 has 14 residues. Germline values: CDR1 SQVTM, CDR2 ANQGSEA. Trimming took off 1 base at V and 5 bases at J, with 15 bases between the two ends. Here the CDR3 reads CSVEADRGTDEQYF. The CDR3 region has the DNA TGCAGCGTTGAAGCGGACAGAGGCACAGACGAGCAGTACTTC.

The rearrangement uses TRBV6-1 and TRBJ2-1; tentative D call: TRBD2 (6 bases). V dropped 5 bases and J dropped 7 bases, with 18 bases sitting between them. The germline V gene encodes CDR1 MNHNS and CDR2 SASEGT. The CDR3 is 15 residues long. The CDR3 DNA reads TGTGCCAGCAGTCCCCCCTGGACTACTCCAAATGAGCAGTTCTTC. This codes for CASSPPWTTPNEQFF.

The CDR3 bases are TGTGCCAGCAGCCTAGGGGGCGAGTTAGTTCATCCCCAGCATTTT. Protein sequence: CASSLGGELVHPQHF. The chain combines TRBV7-2 with TRBJ1-5; TRBD1 matches 7 bases. There are 15 residues in the CDR3. Trimming removed 5 bases from V and 10 bases from J; junction bases left unmatched: 14. CDR1 SGHTA and CDR2 FQGNSA come from the germline V gene.

This clone was seen a handful of times. The chain carries TRBV4-2 and TRBJ2-2; perhaps TRBD2 as D (6 bases). The germline CDR1 and CDR2 sequences are LGHNA and YNFKEQ. The length of the CDR3 is 15 residues. V lost 0 bases to trimming and J lost 5 bases, with 10 bases between them. This CDR3 reads CASSQEGRETGELFF. The CDR3 DNA reads TGTGCCAGCAGCCAAGAAGGTCGGGAGACCGGGGAGCTGTTTTTT.

This sequence joins TRBV13 and TRBJ2-1; a weak D match, TRBD2 (6 bases). Germline V CDR1 and CDR2: PRHDT, FYEKMQ (reference sequence). The V end lost 3 bases, the J end lost 8 bases, and 11 bases lay between the germline ends. The CDR3 contains 13 residues. CDR3 nucleotides: TGTGCCAGCAGCTTCGGAGGGCGGCATGAGCAGTTCTTC. This codes for CASSFGGRHEQFF. The variable domain in full, with the rest retrieved from reference TRBV13 and TRBJ2-1, is AAGVIQSPRHLIKEKRETATLKCYPIPRHDTVYWYQQGPGQDPQFLISFYEKMQSDKGSIPDRFSAQQFSDYHSELNMSSLELGDSALYFCASSFGGRHEQFFGPGTRLTVL.

This clone was seen a single time. The rearrangement links TRBV6-1 to TRBJ2-5; D is perhaps TRBD1 (6 bases). The V end lost 0 bases, the J end lost 5 bases, and 19 bases lay between the germline ends. Germline values: CDR1 MNHNS, CDR2 SASEGT. This CDR3 spans 17 amino acids. The CDR3 is CASSEAALQGLKETQYF. As DNA, the CDR3 is TGTGCCAGCAGTGAAGCGGCCCTCCAGGGGTTGAAGGAGACCCAGTACTTC.

This chain connects TRBV6-1 to TRBJ2-1; D uncertain. Germline loops: CDR1 MNHNS, CDR2 SASEGT. The CDR3 loop spans 12 amino acids. The V gene lost 2 bases and the J gene lost 8 bases, with 7 bases spanning the gap. CDR3 DNA: TGTGCCAGCAGTGAATCGAGCCATGAGCAGTTCTTC. Amino acids: CASSESSHEQFF.